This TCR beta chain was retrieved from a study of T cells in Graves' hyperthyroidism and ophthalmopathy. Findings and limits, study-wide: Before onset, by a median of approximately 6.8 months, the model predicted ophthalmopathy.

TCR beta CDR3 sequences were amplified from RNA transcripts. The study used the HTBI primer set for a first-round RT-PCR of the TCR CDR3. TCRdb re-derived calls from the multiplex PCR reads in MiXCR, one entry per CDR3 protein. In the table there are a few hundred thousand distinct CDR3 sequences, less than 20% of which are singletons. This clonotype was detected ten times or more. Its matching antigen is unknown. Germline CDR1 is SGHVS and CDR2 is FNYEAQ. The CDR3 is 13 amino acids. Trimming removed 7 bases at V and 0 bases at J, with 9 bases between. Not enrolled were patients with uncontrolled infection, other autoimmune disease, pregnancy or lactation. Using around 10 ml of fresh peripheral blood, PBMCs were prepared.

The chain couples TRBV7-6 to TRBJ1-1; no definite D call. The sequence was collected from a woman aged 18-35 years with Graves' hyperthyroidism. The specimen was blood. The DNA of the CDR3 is TGTGCCAGCACCCTAGGGTTGAACACTGAAGCTTTCTTT. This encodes CASTLGLNTEAFF.